A selection of T cell receptor beta chains follows, all from one sample in a study of T cells in Graves' hyperthyroidism and ophthalmopathy. TCRdb independently ran MiXCR on the multiplex PCR reads; one entry per CDR3 protein. The sample includes around 300,000 distinct CDR3 sequences, roughly 15% of them seen just once. Input material: blood. The receptors were gathered from a woman between 50 and 59 years old with Graves' hyperthyroidism that later progressed to Graves' ophthalmopathy. Each CDR3 is given with its conserved first and last residue. Fields, in order: CDR3 length, V gene, D gene, J gene, clone size, CDR3 protein, CDR3 DNA. The D gene is left open where the match is weak. Some rows have no size entry. The others give once, few or many, or a class for an expanded clone.

length: 16; V: TRBV2; D: TRBD2; J: TRBJ2-3; size: NA; CDR3: CARAWVSAGAGDTQYF; DNA: TGTGCCAGAGCATGGGTTTCCGCGGGAGCAGGAGATACGCAGTATTTT
length: 14; V: TRBV28; D: NA; J: TRBJ2-1; size: NA; CDR3: CASTENRADNEQFF; DNA: TGTGCCAGCACCGAAAATAGGGCGGACAATGAGCAGTTCTTC
length: 15; V: TRBV6-1; D: TRBD1; J: TRBJ2-7; size: many; CDR3: CASSEGGTGTYEQYF; DNA: TGTGCCAGCAGTGAAGGGGGGACAGGGACCTACGAGCAGTACTTC
length: 17; V: TRBV6-1; D: NA; J: TRBJ1-5; size: few; CDR3: CASSERGASLSNQPQHF; DNA: TGTGCCAGCAGCGAAAGGGGGGCATCCCTAAGCAATCAGCCCCAGCATTTT
length: 15; V: TRBV20-1; D: TRBD2; J: TRBJ2-1; size: NA; CDR3: CSARDQLAGVNEQFF; DNA: TGCAGTGCTAGAGATCAGCTAGCGGGAGTCAATGAGCAGTTCTTC
length: 14; V: TRBV20-1; D: NA; J: TRBJ2-7; size: many; CDR3: CSAKTASVSYEQYF; DNA: TGCAGTGCGAAGACGGCTAGCGTCTCCTACGAGCAGTACTTC
length: 16; V: TRBV19; D: TRBD2; J: TRBJ2-1; size: few; CDR3: CASRHWTSGIYNEQFF; DNA: TGTGCCAGTAGGCATTGGACTAGCGGGATCTACAATGAGCAGTTCTTC
length: 13; V: TRBV9; D: TRBD2; J: TRBJ2-1; size: many; CDR3: CASSVRTSNEQFF; DNA: TGTGCCAGCAGCGTTAGGACTAGCAATGAGCAGTTCTTC
length: 14; V: TRBV20-1; D: TRBD1; J: TRBJ2-5; size: many; CDR3: CSAIPGQSGETQYF; DNA: TGCAGTGCAATTCCGGGACAGAGTGGAGAGACCCAGTACTTC
length: 16; V: TRBV15; D: NA; J: TRBJ1-2; size: many; CDR3: CATSRDRWDAIGGYTF; DNA: TGTGCCACCAGCAGAGACAGGTGGGACGCAATCGGCGGCTACACCTTC
length: 20; V: TRBV10-1; D: NA; J: TRBJ2-1; size: few; CDR3: CASSESTAGLAVITYNEQFF; DNA: TGCGCCAGCAGTGAGTCGACGGCAGGGCTAGCTGTAATAACGTACAATGAGCAGTTCTTC
length: 14; V: TRBV5-1; D: NA; J: TRBJ2-1; size: many; CDR3: CASSLEGSGQKKIF; DNA: TGCGCCAGCAGCTTGGAAGGTAGCGGCCAAAAAAAGATCTTC
length: 16; V: TRBV11-2; D: TRBD2; J: TRBJ2-7; size: NA; CDR3: CASSANPGLDACEQYF; DNA: TGTGCCAGCAGCGCCAACCCGGGACTAGACGCATGCGAGCAGTACTTC
length: 14; V: TRBV6-5; D: NA; J: TRBJ2-1; size: many; CDR3: CASSYRDLYNEQFF; DNA: TGTGCCAGCAGTTACCGGGATTTGTACAATGAGCAGTTCTTC
length: 13; V: TRBV20-1; D: TRBD1; J: TRBJ1-5; size: few; CDR3: CSAFPGTGQPQHF; DNA: TGCAGTGCTTTCCCAGGGACAGGTCAGCCCCAGCATTTT
length: 14; V: TRBV20-1; D: NA; J: TRBJ2-7; size: few; CDR3: CSASWTGARHEQYF; DNA: TGCAGTGCTAGCTGGACGGGAGCTCGCCACGAGCAGTACTTC
length: 17; V: TRBV13; D: NA; J: TRBJ2-3; size: many; CDR3: CASSLGGRQYSTDTQYF; DNA: TGTGCCAGCAGCTTAGGCGGTCGACAATACAGCACAGATACGCAGTATTTT
length: 13; V: TRBV28; D: NA; J: TRBJ2-7; size: few; CDR3: CASSLLYSYEQYF; DNA: TGTGCCAGCAGTTTATTGTATTCCTACGAGCAGTACTTC
length: 17; V: TRBV14; D: NA; J: TRBJ1-1; size: few; CDR3: CASSQDWHGTTNTEAFF; DNA: TGTGCCAGCAGCCAAGATTGGCACGGCACCACGAACACTGAAGCTTTCTTT
length: 17; V: TRBV5-1; D: TRBD2; J: TRBJ2-3; size: NA; CDR3: CASSLSRDSGAADTQYF; DNA: TGCGCCAGCAGCCTTTCCAGGGATAGCGGGGCCGCCGATACGCAGTATTTT
length: 16; V: TRBV2; D: NA; J: TRBJ1-4; size: many; CDR3: CASSDWRGSLEEKLFF; DNA: TGTGCCAGCAGTGATTGGCGGGGCAGTTTAGAAGAAAAACTGTTTTTT
length: 13; V: TRBV5-8; D: NA; J: TRBJ1-4; size: NA; CDR3: CATAGSTNEKLFF; DNA: TGTGCCACCGCCGGATCGACTAATGAAAAACTGTTTTTT